These 29 T cell receptor beta chains were sequenced from one sample in a study of blood T cells in healthy people across ages. Primed by a sample-barcoded 5' primer and a J-beta primer mix, a second PCR proceeded for roughly 6 to 12 cycles. In TCRdb, the 5' RACE reads were re-called with MiXCR into one record per CDR3 protein. The sample carries more than 650,000 distinct CDR3 sequences, approximately 22% recorded once. Sequencing was performed on blood. These receptors originate from a man between 65 and 85 years old in good health.

This clonotype was seen only a few times. The rearrangement links TRBV30 to TRBJ1-3, with D perhaps TRBD1 (6 bases). The CDR3 has 13 residues. The germline V and J ends were trimmed by 2 bases and 6 bases, with 11 bases remaining between them. Per germline, CDR1 GTSNPN and CDR2 SVGIG (reference sequence). The CDR3: CAWSPGAENTIYF. CDR3 nucleotides: TGTGCCTGGAGTCCAGGGGCGGAAAACACCATATATTTT.

The rearrangement uses TRBV24-1 and TRBJ2-2; a possible D gene is TRBD1 (6 bases). The V and J ends lost 3 bases and 0 bases respectively, with 16 bases between them. Germline V gene sequence: CDR1 KGHDR, CDR2 SFDVKD. There are 18 residues in the CDR3. CDR3 DNA sequence: TGTGCCACCAGTGATCTCTGGCCTAGGGGGTCGAACACCGGGGAGCTGTTTTTT. The encoded protein is CATSDLWPRGSNTGELFF.

The chain uses TRBV6-5 and TRBJ2-3; a weak D match, TRBD2 (5 bases). This CDR3 comprises 13 residues. The germline V gene encodes CDR1 MNHEY and CDR2 SVGAGI. Trimming took 9 bases from V and 6 from J, leaving 16 bases between them. The CDR3 spells CASSSGPGDTQYF. CDR3 bases: TGTGCCAGTTCTTCCGGGCCGGGGGATACGCAGTATTTT.

This clonotype was found a few times. The gene calls are TRBV6-5 and TRBJ1-2; no firm D call. Germline V gene lookup returns CDR1 MNHEY and CDR2 SVGAGI. This CDR3 has 13 residues. In DNA, the CDR3 is TGTGGGGTGGGCAGGACCCTTGGCTATGGCTACACCTTC. It yields the protein CGVGRTLGYGYTF.

In this sample, this clonotype turned up once. V usage is TRBV5-1 and J usage is TRBJ1-1, with a tentative D call TRBD1 (5 bases). The CDR3 has 14 residues. The germline CDR1 and CDR2 sequences are SGHRS and YFSETQ. Trimming took 0 bases from V and 5 from J, leaving 11 bases between them. The CDR3 reads CASSLEPGRTEAFF. CDR3 nucleotide sequence: TGCGCCAGCAGCTTGGAGCCGGGACGGACTGAAGCTTTCTTT.

This chain uses TRBV5-1 with TRBJ1-4; perhaps TRBD1 as D (5 bases). The CDR3 consists of 15 residues. V lost 0 bases and J 5 bases, leaving 11 bases between the germline ends. The germline V gene has CDR1 SGHRS and CDR2 YFSETQ. The CDR3 protein is CASSLAAGRNEKLFF. The CDR3 DNA reads TGCGCCAGCAGCTTGGCTGCAGGGAGAAATGAAAAACTGTTTTTT.

The V call is TRBV7-9, the J call TRBJ2-5; TRBD1 matches at 7 bases. The V gene end was trimmed by 5 bases and the J gene end by 2 bases; junction bases not matched to a gene: 5. The CDR3 spans 14 residues. Germline V gene lookup returns CDR1 SEHNR and CDR2 FQNEAQ (reference sequence). CDR3 loop: CASSVDRVQETQYF. CDR3 bases: TGTGCCAGCAGCGTTGACAGGGTACAAGAGACCCAGTACTTC.

This clonotype was counted only a few times. Relative to the germline gene, one junction end is altered; a read error may explain this. The chain carries TRBV10-2 and TRBJ2-7; D unclear. The CDR3 covers 11 residues. Per the germline V gene, CDR1 is WSHSY and CDR2 is SAAADI. CDR3 sequence reads: CASGSSGPSNF. CDR3 nucleotide sequence: TGCGCCAGCGGGTCCTCCGGGCCGAGCAACTTC.

This rearrangement joins TRBV15 to TRBJ2-7; 7 nucleotides agree with TRBD1. Looked up from germline, CDR1 is LNHNV and CDR2 is YYDKDF (reference sequence). The trim removed 0 bases at V and 3 bases at J, leaving 5 bases unmatched. This CDR3 contains 15 residues. The CDR3: CATSRDPGQHYEQYF. The CDR3 nucleotides read TGTGCCACCAGCAGAGATCCGGGACAGCACTACGAGCAGTACTTC.

This chain uses TRBV20-1 with TRBJ1-2; 7 bases map to TRBD1. CDR3 length: 14 amino acids. The trim removed 6 bases at V and 3 bases at J, leaving 10 bases unmatched. Germline-derived CDR1 and CDR2 are DFQATT and SNEGSKA (reference sequence). Here the CDR3 DNA reads TGCAGTGCCGAGGGAGGGGGCCAGTACTATGGCTACACCTTC. As protein: CSAEGGGQYYGYTF.

V and J are TRBV6-5 and TRBJ2-5; no clear D. Trimming left V 6 bases short and J 4 bases short, with 12 bases between. Germline lookup yields CDR1 MNHEY and CDR2 SVGAGI. The CDR3 is made up of 13 amino acids. CDR3: CASSLPPTETQYF. The CDR3 DNA sequence: TGTGCCAGCAGCCTACCCCCAACAGAGACCCAGTACTTC.

The chain is built from TRBV10-3 and TRBJ1-2; maybe TRBD1 (6 bases). The CDR3 is made up of 14 amino acids. Trimming took 5 bases from V and 4 from J, leaving 14 bases between them. In germline, CDR1 is ENHRY, CDR2 SYGVKD. The CDR3, as DNA: TGTGCCATCAGTCAAGACAGGAACCCCTATGGCTACACCTTC. Protein: CAISQDRNPYGYTF.

The chain employs TRBV3-1 and TRBJ2-4; 8 bases are shared with TRBD2. CDR3 length: 16 residues. The trim removed 5 bases at V and 3 bases at J, leaving 9 bases unmatched. Germline V CDR1 and CDR2: LGHDT, YNNKEL (reference sequence). CDR3 amino acids: CASSSVWAGGKNIQYF. CDR3 in DNA: TGTGCCAGCAGCTCCGTGTGGGCGGGGGGCAAAAACATTCAGTACTTC.

The chain is built from TRBV4-2 and TRBJ2-5, with D perhaps TRBD2 (6 bases). The assigned J gene may be wrong: the sequence end matches TRBJ2-1 better. The CDR3 loop spans 16 amino acids. In germline, CDR1 is LGHNA, CDR2 YNFKEQ. CDR3 coding DNA: TGTGCCAGCAGCCAAGAGACCGGGGGTTCTCCCAATGAGCAGTTCTTC. Its translation is CASSQETGGSPNEQFF.

This clonotype has more than one count but fewer than ten. The gene calls are TRBV19 and TRBJ1-1; D might be TRBD1 (6 bases). The CDR3 has 14 residues. The V end was cut by 6 bases, the J end by 5 bases, with 16 bases between. In germline, CDR1 is LNHDA, CDR2 SQIVND (reference sequence). The CDR3 DNA follows: TGTGCCAGTAGCTTCCGGACAGTTGGGACTGAAGCTTTCTTT. Translated, it gives CASSFRTVGTEAFF. The variable domain in full, with the rest retrieved from reference TRBV19 and TRBJ1-1, is DGGITQSPKYLFRKEGQNVTLSCEQNLNHDAMYWYRQDPGQGLRLIYYSQIVNDFQKGDIAEGYSVSREKKESFPLTVTSAQKNPTAFYLCASSFRTVGTEAFFGQGTRLTVV.

This clonotype has only a few counts. The rearrangement joins TRBV7-2 to TRBJ2-3; D is ambiguous. This CDR3 region has 13 residues. Trimming took 5 bases from V and 3 from J, leaving 9 bases between them. Germline values: CDR1 SGHTA, CDR2 FQGNSA. CDR3 nucleotide sequence: TGTGCCAGCAGCCAGACTTGGACAGATACGCAGTATTTT. Protein: CASSQTWTDTQYF.

The chain recombines TRBV4-3 with TRBJ2-3, with D possibly being TRBD2 (6 bases). This CDR3 is 20 amino acids long. The V and J ends lost 0 bases and 4 bases respectively, with 26 bases between them. Germline V gene sequence: CDR1 LGHNA, CDR2 YSLEER. CDR3 nucleotide sequence: TGCGCCAGCAGCCAAGATTTCCCCCGTAGATTTAGCGGAGCGGCAGATACGCAGTATTTT. Translated, it gives CASSQDFPRRFSGAADTQYF.

This clonotype came up a few times. V and J are TRBV7-9 and TRBJ1-2; D is unclear. In germline, CDR1 is SEHNR, CDR2 FQNEAQ (reference sequence). Trimming removed 2 bases from V and 5 bases from J, with 12 bases in between. This CDR3 contains 14 residues. DNA of the CDR3: TGTGCCAGCAGCTTATTCGGGGTGGAGTATGGCTACACCTTC. This codes for CASSLFGVEYGYTF.

This clonotype was found many times. The chain uses TRBV7-9 and TRBJ1-2; D remains ambiguous. The germline CDR1 and CDR2 sequences are SEHNR and FQNEAQ (reference sequence). The V end was cut by 3 bases, the J end by 4 bases, with 6 bases between. The CDR3 is made up of 12 amino acids. This CDR3 is CASSLDGYGYTF. The CDR3 DNA is TGTGCCAGCAGCTTGGACGGCTATGGCTACACCTTC.

This clonotype was found a few times. The chain carries TRBV9 and TRBJ2-3; 9 bases map to TRBD1. Germline values: CDR1 SGDLS, CDR2 YYNGEE. V lost 2 bases, J lost 2 bases, and 6 bases stayed unmatched. The CDR3 covers 16 residues. The CDR3 is CASSVGTGSPTDTQYF. The CDR3 nucleotides are TGTGCCAGCAGCGTTGGGACAGGGTCCCCCACAGATACGCAGTATTTT.

In this sample, this clonotype turned up a few times. The chain links TRBV5-1 to TRBJ1-1; D ambiguous. V shed 4 bases and J shed 3 bases, with 16 bases lying between them. This CDR3 region has 15 residues. The germline V gene encodes CDR1 SGHRS and CDR2 YFSETQ. Here the CDR3 reads CASSLGSSRDTEAFF. In DNA form, the CDR3 reads TGCGCCAGCAGCCTAGGGAGCTCCAGAGACACTGAAGCTTTCTTT.

This clonotype was observed a few times. J is TRBJ2-3 and V is TRBV3-1; D remains ambiguous. With 2 bases removed from V and 1 base from J, the gap between germline ends came to 13 bases. The CDR3 length is 16 residues. In germline, CDR1 is LGHDT, CDR2 YNNKEL (reference sequence). The CDR3, as DNA: TGTGCCAGCAGCCAATCCTATGGCCCCGGCACAGATACGCAGTATTTT. It codes for CASSQSYGPGTDTQYF.

This clonotype was found a few times. This chain uses TRBV24-1 with TRBJ2-5; 8 bases align to TRBD1. The CDR3 sequence is 14 residues long. Germline trimming cut 6 bases from V and 2 bases from J; bases unmatched to any gene: 4. The germline V gene has CDR1 KGHDR and CDR2 SFDVKD. CDR3 in amino acids: CATSPRTGQETQYF. CDR3 bases: TGTGCCACCAGTCCGAGGACAGGGCAAGAGACCCAGTACTTC.

The count of this clonotype is one. Relative to the germline gene, one junction end is altered; a read error may explain this. The chain uses TRBV3-1 and TRBJ1-2, with a tentative D call TRBD1 (5 bases). CDR3 length equals 14 residues. Germline V gene data show CDR1 as LGHDT and CDR2 as YNNKEL (reference sequence). The CDR3: CANSPGTENYGYTF. CDR3 nucleotide sequence: TGTGCCAACAGCCCCGGGACGGAAAACTATGGCTACACCTTC.

A note on this clonotype: No conserved phenylalanine or tryptophan is present at the end of the CDR3, so a read error is the likely explanation. The chain joins TRBV5-1 to TRBJ1-1; D gene ambiguous. This CDR3 contains 15 residues. V lost 0 bases and J lost 7, with 16 bases in between. The germline V gene encodes CDR1 SGHRS and CDR2 YFSETQ. The CDR3 loop is CASSLEGAAELEAFS. CDR3 nucleotides: TGCGCCAGCAGCTTGGAGGGAGCCGCAGAACTTGAAGCTTTCTCT.

The chain uses TRBV29-1 and TRBJ2-1; possible D gene TRBD1, 6 bases. The CDR3 consists of 13 residues. Trimming cost V 3 bases and J 9 bases, with 15 bases left between them. Germline V lookup: CDR1 SQVTM, CDR2 ANQGSEA. The CDR3 sequence is CSVDTGPRPEQFF. The CDR3 DNA is TGCAGCGTTGACACAGGGCCCAGACCTGAGCAGTTCTTC.

V usage is TRBV5-1 and J usage is TRBJ2-1, with D possibly being TRBD2 (5 bases). CDR1 is SGHRS and CDR2 is YFSETQ in the germline V gene. V was trimmed by 0 bases and J by 3 bases, leaving 10 bases between them. The CDR3 contains 15 residues. The CDR3 region has the DNA TGCGCCAGCAGCTTGGAACTAGGTAGCTACAATGAGCAGTTCTTC. Protein sequence: CASSLELGSYNEQFF.

The rearrangement uses TRBV29-1 and TRBJ2-5, with D tentatively TRBD1 or TRBD2 (5 bases each). The germline V gene encodes CDR1 SQVTM and CDR2 ANQGSEA. Trimming left V 2 bases short and J 5 bases short, with 15 bases between. The CDR3 extends over 14 amino acids. The CDR3 loop reads CSVEYVWGKETQYF. The CDR3 bases are TGCAGCGTTGAATACGTCTGGGGGAAGGAGACCCAGTACTTC.

This chain joins TRBV29-1 and TRBJ2-7; no clear D gene. Germline CDR1 and CDR2: SQVTM and ANQGSEA. The CDR3 has 9 residues. Trimming cost V 7 bases and J 9 bases, with 10 bases left between them. CDR3 region: CSDGKGQYF. The CDR3 DNA is TGCAGCGATGGAAAGGGGCAGTACTTC.